The 18 T cell receptor beta chains given below trace back to one sample, sequenced in a study of shared clonotypes between healthy human individuals. Sequenced by immunoSEQ multiplex PCR; TCRdb stores in-frame clones only, minus some. Of some 680,000 clones detected, around 73% appear once; the ten largest clones hold roughly 2%. The specimen sequenced was memory CD4+ T cells sorted from blood. Noted subset: CD45RA-negative fraction. These receptors were taken from a woman in her 30s in good health.

The chain joins TRBV28 to TRBJ1-2, with D hard to call. V lost 5 bases and J 8 bases, leaving 21 bases between the germline ends. The CDR3 is made up of 15 amino acids. The germline gives CDR1 MDHEN, CDR2 SYDVKM. In DNA, the CDR3 is TGTGCCAGCAGTCCTAGTTTCGGCGGTGTCCACGGCTACACCTTC. It translates to CASSPSFGGVHGYTF.

The chain carries TRBV27 and TRBJ1-2; no clear D gene. The CDR3 has 11 amino acids. The V end lost 5 bases, the J end lost 2 bases, and 3 bases lay between the germline ends. CDR1 and CDR2 (germline): MNHEY, SMNVEV (reference sequence). The CDR3 nucleotides read TGTGCCAGCAGTAAGAACTATGGCTACACCTTC. It specifies CASSKNYGYTF.

This chain uses TRBV6-4 with TRBJ2-3, with TRBD2 identical over 7 bases. The CDR3 runs 16 residues. Germline CDR1 MRHNA, CDR2 SNTAGT. Trimming at V came to 3 bases and at J to 2 bases, leaving 8 bases not matched to a gene. CDR3 sequence (DNA): TGTGCCAGCAGTGAGTTTCCAGCGGGGCCCACAGATACGCAGTATTTT. Translating gives CASSEFPAGPTDTQYF.

The chain uses TRBV5-1 and TRBJ2-1; D possibly corresponds to TRBD2 (6 bases). With 0 bases removed from V and 3 bases from J, the gap between germline ends came to 13 bases. The CDR3 contains 16 residues. The germline gives CDR1 SGHRS, CDR2 YFSETQ. CDR3 sequence reads: CASSLALSGLYNEQFF. The CDR3 nucleotides read TGCGCCAGCAGCTTGGCCCTTTCGGGACTCTACAATGAGCAGTTCTTC.

Note on this clone: Different DNA sequences within this sample yield the same CDR3. V gene TRBV7-3 combines with J gene TRBJ1-1; maybe TRBD1 (6 bases). The CDR3 is made up of 13 amino acids. Germline V gene lookup returns CDR1 SGHTA and CDR2 FQGTGA. Trimming removed 6 bases from V and 3 bases from J, with 11 bases in between. The CDR3 nucleotides read TGTGCCAGCAGTACACAGGGAGACACTGAAGCTTTCTTT. This encodes CASSTQGDTEAFF.

The genes are TRBV5-1 and TRBJ2-2; maybe TRBD2 (6 bases). Germline CDR1 SGHRS, CDR2 YFSETQ. The CDR3 is 14 residues long. V lost 2 bases, J lost 4 bases, and 9 bases lay in between. The CDR3 nucleotides read TGCGCCAGCAGCTTCGGGACTCCCACCGGGGAGCTGTTTTTT. Translating gives CASSFGTPTGELFF.

This clone was detected only once. The V call is TRBV28, the J call TRBJ1-1; D call uncertain. This CDR3 has 15 amino acids. Germline V gene data show CDR1 as MDHEN and CDR2 as SYDVKM. V lost 1 base to trimming and J lost 4 bases, with 13 bases between them. The CDR3 here is CASSLSGRISTEAFF. The CDR3 DNA follows: TGTGCCAGCAGTTTATCAGGCAGGATTAGCACTGAAGCTTTCTTT. Drawing the rest from reference TRBV28 and TRBJ1-1, the complete variable domain is DVKVTQSSRYLVKRTGEKVFLECVQDMDHENMFWYRQDPGLGLRLIYFSYDVKMKEKGDIPEGYSVSREKKERFSLILESASTNQTSMYLCASSLSGRISTEAFFGQGTRLTVV.

This chain uses TRBV29-1 with TRBJ1-5; no firm D call. Trimming shortened V by 0 bases and J by 0 bases, and 24 bases separated the two germline ends. The CDR3 sequence is 20 residues long. The germline gives CDR1 SQVTM, CDR2 ANQGSEA. The CDR3, as DNA: TGCAGCGTTGAAGATCTTGGTGGGCCCCTTTCCGATAATAGCAATCAGCCCCAGCATTTT. This translates into CSVEDLGGPLSDNSNQPQHF.

The chain combines TRBV28 with TRBJ1-1, with a tentative D call TRBD1 (5 bases). Trimming took 8 bases from V and 4 from J, leaving 14 bases between them. The CDR3 length is 13 residues. Germline CDR1 reads MDHEN; CDR2 reads SYDVKM. CDR3 amino acids: CASSRESSTEAFF. The DNA of the CDR3 is TGTGCCAGCTCCAGGGAGTCGAGCACTGAAGCTTTCTTT.

The chain links TRBV7-6 to TRBJ2-2; 7 bases are shared with TRBD1. The CDR3 runs 16 residues. From germline, CDR1 is SGHVS and CDR2 FNYEAQ. Trimming at V came to 5 bases and at J to 5 bases, leaving 11 bases not matched to a gene. The CDR3 DNA follows: TGTGCCAGCAGCCCAATGGTCTGGGGACAGACCGGGGAGCTGTTTTTT. Its protein is CASSPMVWGQTGELFF.

Concerning this clone: This may come from a read error, since a much larger clone is one base off. The sample carries other DNA sequences with the same CDR3. The chain is built from TRBV27 and TRBJ2-3; 10 nucleotides align to TRBD2. The germline CDR1 and CDR2 sequences are MNHEY and SMNVEV (reference sequence). J gave up 0 bases and V 6 bases, and 3 bases lay outside the gene matches. The CDR3 is 15 amino acids. The CDR3 reads CASSLTSGSTDTQYF. Written as DNA, the CDR3 is TGTGCCAGCAGCTTGACTAGCGGGAGCACAGATACGCAGTATTTT.

V and J are TRBV10-1 and TRBJ2-2; 9 bases match TRBD2. Germline CDR1 is WNHNN and CDR2 is SYGVQD (reference sequence). This CDR3 has 16 residues. With 4 bases clipped from V and 2 bases from J, the junction kept 5 bases outside the gene matches. The CDR3 DNA sequence: TGCGCCAGCAGTGTAACAGCGGGAGGTAACACCGGGGAGCTGTTTTTT. Protein sequence: CASSVTAGGNTGELFF.

With respect to this clone: Given a much more abundant clone one base away, this may be a read error. Additional DNA sequences in this sample encode the identical CDR3. The chain recombines TRBV6-1 with TRBJ1-1; perhaps TRBD1 as D (6 bases). CDR3 length equals 14 residues. V lost 6 bases and J lost 1, with 12 bases in between. Germline values: CDR1 MNHNS, CDR2 SASEGT. CDR3 sequence reads: CASSGRGGNTEAFF. The CDR3, as DNA: TGTGCCAGCAGCGGAAGGGGGGGGAACACTGAAGCTTTCTTT.

On this clone itself: Distinct nucleotide sequences in the sample also encode this CDR3. This chain connects TRBV10-3 to TRBJ2-7; a weak D match, TRBD2 (5 bases). The germline V gene has CDR1 ENHRY and CDR2 SYGVKD. The CDR3 extends over 12 amino acids. Trimming stripped 0 bases from V and 7 bases from J, with 7 bases between. This CDR3 is CAISESTGEQYF. CDR3 coding DNA: TGTGCCATCAGTGAGTCGACGGGAGAGCAGTACTTC.

J is TRBJ2-3 and V is TRBV6-1; D unresolved. CDR1 MNHNS and CDR2 SASEGT come from the germline V gene. CDR3 length equals 11 residues. V was clipped by 8 bases and J by 4 bases, with 7 bases between them. Written as DNA, the CDR3 is TGTGCCAGCCATGTTTCAGATACGCAGTATTTT. It specifies CASHVSDTQYF.

The chain combines TRBV7-2 with TRBJ2-5; 10 nucleotides line up with TRBD2. The germline gives CDR1 SGHTA, CDR2 FQGNSA. The CDR3 spans 14 residues. V shed 5 bases, J shed 7 bases, and the junction held 7 bases outside the gene matches. CDR3 protein: CASSRTSGPPTQYF. The DNA for the CDR3 is TGTGCCAGCAGCCGGACTAGCGGACCCCCGACCCAGTACTTC.

This clone was counted between two and nine times. The gene calls are TRBV30 and TRBJ2-2; the match to TRBD2 covers 13 bases. V shed 8 bases, J shed 3 bases, and the junction held 12 bases outside the gene matches. Germline lookup yields CDR1 GTSNPN and CDR2 SVGIG (reference sequence). CDR3 size: 17 residues. CDR3 nucleotides: TGTGCCCGCGGACTAGCGGGAGAGTGGAGGGACACCGGGGAGCTGTTTTTT. This sequence encodes CARGLAGEWRDTGELFF.

The chain is built from TRBV6-1 and TRBJ1-4; D is ambiguous. The ends were cut back, 8 bases at V and 6 bases at J, with 13 bases in the middle. Per the germline V gene, CDR1 is MNHNS and CDR2 is SASEGT. The CDR3 has 13 residues. CDR3 coding DNA: TGTGCCAGCGGAATGGCTGCCGATGAAAAACTGTTTTTT. It yields the protein CASGMAADEKLFF.